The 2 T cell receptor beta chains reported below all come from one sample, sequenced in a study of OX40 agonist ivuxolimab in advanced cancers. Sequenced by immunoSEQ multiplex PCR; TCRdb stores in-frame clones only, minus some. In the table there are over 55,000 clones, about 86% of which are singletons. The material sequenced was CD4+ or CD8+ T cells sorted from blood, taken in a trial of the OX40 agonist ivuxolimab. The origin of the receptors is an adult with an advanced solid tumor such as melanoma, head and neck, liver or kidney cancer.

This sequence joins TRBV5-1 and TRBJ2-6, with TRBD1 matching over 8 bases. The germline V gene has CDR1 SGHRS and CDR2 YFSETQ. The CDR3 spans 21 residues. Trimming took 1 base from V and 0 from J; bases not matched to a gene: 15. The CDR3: CASSLMGQALSTPSGANVLTF. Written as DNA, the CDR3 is TGCGCCAGCAGCTTGATGGGACAGGCTCTATCGACTCCCTCTGGGGCCAACGTCCTGACTTTC.

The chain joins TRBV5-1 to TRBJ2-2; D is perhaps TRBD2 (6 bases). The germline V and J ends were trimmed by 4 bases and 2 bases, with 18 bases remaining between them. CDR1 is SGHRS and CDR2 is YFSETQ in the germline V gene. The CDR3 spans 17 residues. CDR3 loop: CASSRDFPISNTGELFF. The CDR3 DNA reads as TGCGCCAGCAGCCGGGACTTCCCAATATCTAACACCGGGGAGCTGTTTTTT.